This TCR beta chain was recorded in a study of PD-1 blockade in classical Hodgkin lymphoma. Background on the study: Nivolumab was given intravenously to patients at 3 mg/kg every 2 weeks.

Every patient was affected by relapse after autologous stem cell transplantation, while exposure to brentuximab vedotin was not uniform. Classification of best responses gave complete response, partial response or progressive disease. Libraries were prepared by immunoSEQ multiplex PCR; TCRdb keeps only in-frame clonotypes and omits some of them. The sample has just over 14,000 clones; 80% to 90% are singletons. With regard to this clone: The antigen remains unidentified.

The CDR3 length is 14 residues. Germline lookup yields CDR1 SNHLY and CDR2 FYNNEI. J gave up 2 bases and V 6 bases, and 4 bases lay outside the gene matches. Study results and caveats: A significant rise in TCR diversity by C4D1 was seen for CD4+ but not CD8+ cells. Exclusion was applied to patients who started nivolumab under 1 year after ASCT.

The input for sequencing was peripheral blood mononuclear cells (PBMCs), taken before the second cycle of nivolumab. J is TRBJ2-5 and V is TRBV2; TRBD2 aligns across 9 bases. The clonotype comes from a human donor with classical Hodgkin lymphoma. The CDR3 nucleotides are TGTGCCAGCAGCACCAGCGGGGGGCAAGAGACCCAGTACTTC. It translates to CASSTSGGQETQYF.